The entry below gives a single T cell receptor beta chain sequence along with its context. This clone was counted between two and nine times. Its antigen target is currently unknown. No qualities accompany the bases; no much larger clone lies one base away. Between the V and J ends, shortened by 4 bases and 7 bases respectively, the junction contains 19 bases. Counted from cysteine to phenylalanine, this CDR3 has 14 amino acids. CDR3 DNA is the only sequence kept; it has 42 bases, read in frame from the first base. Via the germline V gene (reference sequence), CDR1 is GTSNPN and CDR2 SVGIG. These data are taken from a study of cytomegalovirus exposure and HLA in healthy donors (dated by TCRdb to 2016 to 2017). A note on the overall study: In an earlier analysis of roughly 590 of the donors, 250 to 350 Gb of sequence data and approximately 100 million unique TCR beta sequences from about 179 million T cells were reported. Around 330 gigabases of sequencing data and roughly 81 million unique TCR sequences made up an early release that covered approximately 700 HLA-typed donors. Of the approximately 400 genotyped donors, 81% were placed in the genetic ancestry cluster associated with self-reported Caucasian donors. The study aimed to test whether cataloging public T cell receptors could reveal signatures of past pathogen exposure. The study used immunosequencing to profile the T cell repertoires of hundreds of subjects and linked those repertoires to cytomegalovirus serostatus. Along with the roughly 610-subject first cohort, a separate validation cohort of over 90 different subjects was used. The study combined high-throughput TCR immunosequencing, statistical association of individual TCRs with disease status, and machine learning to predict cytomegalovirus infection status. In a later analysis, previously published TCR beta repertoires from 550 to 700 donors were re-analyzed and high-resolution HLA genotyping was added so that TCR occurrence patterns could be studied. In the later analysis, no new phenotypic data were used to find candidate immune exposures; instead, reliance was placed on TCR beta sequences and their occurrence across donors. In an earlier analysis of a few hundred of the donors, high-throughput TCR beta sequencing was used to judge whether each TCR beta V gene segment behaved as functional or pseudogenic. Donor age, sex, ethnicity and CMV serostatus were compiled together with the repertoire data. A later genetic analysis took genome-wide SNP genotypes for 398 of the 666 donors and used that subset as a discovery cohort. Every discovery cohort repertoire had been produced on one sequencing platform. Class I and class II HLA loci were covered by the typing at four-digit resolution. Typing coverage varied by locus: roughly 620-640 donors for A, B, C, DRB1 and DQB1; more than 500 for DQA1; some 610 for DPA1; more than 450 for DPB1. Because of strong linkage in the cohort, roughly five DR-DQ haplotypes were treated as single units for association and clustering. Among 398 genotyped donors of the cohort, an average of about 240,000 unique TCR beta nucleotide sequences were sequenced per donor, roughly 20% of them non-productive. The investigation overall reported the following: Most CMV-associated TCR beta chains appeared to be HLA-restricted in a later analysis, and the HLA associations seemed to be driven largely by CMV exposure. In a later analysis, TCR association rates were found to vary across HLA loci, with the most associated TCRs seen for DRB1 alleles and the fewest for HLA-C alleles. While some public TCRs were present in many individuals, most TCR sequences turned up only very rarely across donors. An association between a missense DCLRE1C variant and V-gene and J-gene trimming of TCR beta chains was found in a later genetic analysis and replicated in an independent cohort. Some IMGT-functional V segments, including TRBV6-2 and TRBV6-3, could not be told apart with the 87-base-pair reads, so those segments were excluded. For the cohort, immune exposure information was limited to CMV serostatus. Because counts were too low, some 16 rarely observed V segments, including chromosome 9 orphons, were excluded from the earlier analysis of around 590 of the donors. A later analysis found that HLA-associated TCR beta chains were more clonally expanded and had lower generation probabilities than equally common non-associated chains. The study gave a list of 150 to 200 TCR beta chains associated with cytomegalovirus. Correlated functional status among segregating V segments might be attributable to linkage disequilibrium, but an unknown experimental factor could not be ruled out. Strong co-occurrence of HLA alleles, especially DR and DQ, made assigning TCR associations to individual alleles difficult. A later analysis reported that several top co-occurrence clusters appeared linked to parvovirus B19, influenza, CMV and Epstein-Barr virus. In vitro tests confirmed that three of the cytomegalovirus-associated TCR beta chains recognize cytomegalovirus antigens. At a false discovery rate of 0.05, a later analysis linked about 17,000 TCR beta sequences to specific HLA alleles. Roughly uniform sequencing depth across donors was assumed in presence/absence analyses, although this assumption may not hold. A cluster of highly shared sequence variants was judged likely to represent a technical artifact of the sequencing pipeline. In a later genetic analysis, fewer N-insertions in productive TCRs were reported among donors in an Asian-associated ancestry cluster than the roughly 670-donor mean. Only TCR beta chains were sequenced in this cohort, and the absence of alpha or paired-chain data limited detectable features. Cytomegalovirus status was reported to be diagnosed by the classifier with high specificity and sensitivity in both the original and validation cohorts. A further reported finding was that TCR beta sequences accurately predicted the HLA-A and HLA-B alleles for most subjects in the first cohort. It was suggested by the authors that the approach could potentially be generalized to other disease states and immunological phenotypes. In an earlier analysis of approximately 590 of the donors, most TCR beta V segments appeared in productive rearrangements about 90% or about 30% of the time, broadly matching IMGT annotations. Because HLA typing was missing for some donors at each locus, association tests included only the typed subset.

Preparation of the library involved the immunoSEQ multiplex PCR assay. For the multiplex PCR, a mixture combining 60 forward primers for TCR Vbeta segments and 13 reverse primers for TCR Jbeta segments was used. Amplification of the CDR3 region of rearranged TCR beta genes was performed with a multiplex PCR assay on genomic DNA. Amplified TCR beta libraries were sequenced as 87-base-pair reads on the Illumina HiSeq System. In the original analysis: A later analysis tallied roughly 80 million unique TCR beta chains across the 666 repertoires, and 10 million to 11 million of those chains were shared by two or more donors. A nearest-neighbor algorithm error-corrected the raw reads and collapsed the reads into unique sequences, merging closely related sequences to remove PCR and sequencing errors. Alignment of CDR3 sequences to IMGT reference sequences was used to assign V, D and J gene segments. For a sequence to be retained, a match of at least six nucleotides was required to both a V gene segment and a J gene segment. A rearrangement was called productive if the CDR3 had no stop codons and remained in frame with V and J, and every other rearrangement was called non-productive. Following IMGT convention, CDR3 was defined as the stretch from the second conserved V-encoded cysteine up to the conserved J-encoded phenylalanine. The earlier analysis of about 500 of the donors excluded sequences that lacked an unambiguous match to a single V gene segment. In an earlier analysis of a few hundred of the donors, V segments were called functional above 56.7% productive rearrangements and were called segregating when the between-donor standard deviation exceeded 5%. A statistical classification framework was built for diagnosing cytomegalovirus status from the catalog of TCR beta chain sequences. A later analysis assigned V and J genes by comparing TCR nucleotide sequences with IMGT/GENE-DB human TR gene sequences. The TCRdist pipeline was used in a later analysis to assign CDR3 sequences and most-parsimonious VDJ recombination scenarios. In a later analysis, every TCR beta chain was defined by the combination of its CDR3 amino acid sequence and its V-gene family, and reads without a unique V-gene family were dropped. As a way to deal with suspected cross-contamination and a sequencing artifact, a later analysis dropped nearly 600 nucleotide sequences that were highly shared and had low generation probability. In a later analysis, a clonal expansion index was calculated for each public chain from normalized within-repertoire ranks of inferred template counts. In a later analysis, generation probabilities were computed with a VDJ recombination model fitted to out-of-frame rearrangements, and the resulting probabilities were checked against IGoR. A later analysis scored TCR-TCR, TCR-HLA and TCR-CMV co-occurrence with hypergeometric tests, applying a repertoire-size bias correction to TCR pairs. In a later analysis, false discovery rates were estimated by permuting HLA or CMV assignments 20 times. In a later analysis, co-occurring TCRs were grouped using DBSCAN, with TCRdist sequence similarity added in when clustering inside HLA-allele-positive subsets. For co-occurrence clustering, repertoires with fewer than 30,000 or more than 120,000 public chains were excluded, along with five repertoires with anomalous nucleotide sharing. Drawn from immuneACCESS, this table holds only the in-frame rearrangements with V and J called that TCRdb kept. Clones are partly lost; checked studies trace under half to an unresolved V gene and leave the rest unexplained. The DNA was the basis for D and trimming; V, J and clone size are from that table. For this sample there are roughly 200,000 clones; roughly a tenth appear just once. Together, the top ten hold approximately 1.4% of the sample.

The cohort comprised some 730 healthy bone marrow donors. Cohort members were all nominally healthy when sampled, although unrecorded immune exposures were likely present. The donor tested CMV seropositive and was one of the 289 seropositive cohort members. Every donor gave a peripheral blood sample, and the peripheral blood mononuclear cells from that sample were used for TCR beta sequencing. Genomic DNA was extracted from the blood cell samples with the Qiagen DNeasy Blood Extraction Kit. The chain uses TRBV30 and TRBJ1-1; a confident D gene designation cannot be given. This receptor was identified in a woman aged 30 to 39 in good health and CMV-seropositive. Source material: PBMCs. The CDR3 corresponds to CAWNRRGGMSEAFF. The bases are TGTGCCTGGAATCGACGGGGAGGGATGAGTGAAGCTTTCTTT.